Each of the 3 T cell receptor beta chains below was sequenced from the same sample in a study of regulatory T cells in long-lasting Graves disease. Noted time point: persistent/refractory GD, antithyroid drugs over 5 years with positive TRAb. Scientists built the TCR library using RNA that was extracted from PBMCs. HTBI primers from iRepertoire and Arm-PCR of CDR3 regions yielded the TCR beta libraries. MiXCR, applied by TCRdb to the multiplex PCR reads, yields one record per CDR3 protein. The sample carries 500,000 to 800,000 distinct CDR3 sequences, 25% to 35% recorded once. The specimen was peripheral blood mononuclear cells (PBMCs), collected when the disease was refractory, from a patient treated with antithyroid drugs. All receptors come from a female donor with Graves disease.

This clonotype was observed a handful of times. This chain connects TRBV5-5 to TRBJ1-2; 9 nucleotides match TRBD1. The CDR3 is 14 residues long. With V trimmed by 4 bases and J by 4 bases, 5 bases remained unmatched. Germline CDR1 is SGHKS and CDR2 is YYEKEE (reference sequence). In nucleotides, the CDR3 is TGTGCCAGCAGCGGGCGACAGGGGGGCTATGGCTACACCTTC. It encodes CASSGRQGGYGYTF.

The V call is TRBV6-5, the J call TRBJ2-7; TRBD1 aligns across 11 bases. The CDR3 extends over 15 amino acids. Germline V CDR1 and CDR2: MNHEY, SVGAGI. V trimming: 0 bases; J trimming: 3 bases; junction bases outside the gene matches: 1. The CDR3 DNA is TGTGCCAGCAGTTACTCGGGGACAGGGGGCTACGAGCAGTACTTC. It encodes CASSYSGTGGYEQYF.

V gene TRBV13 combines with J gene TRBJ1-1; TRBD1 agrees at 9 bases. The length of the CDR3 is 16 residues. Germline V gene data show CDR1 as PRHDT and CDR2 as FYEKMQ (reference sequence). The trim removed 4 bases at V and 3 bases at J, leaving 9 bases unmatched. The DNA of the CDR3 is TGTGCCAGCAGCTCCCTTGGGACAGGGATGTACACTGAAGCTTTCTTT. This translates into CASSSLGTGMYTEAFF.